The T cell receptor (beta chain) described here comes from a study of T cell responses to AZD1222 COVID-19 vaccine. General study results and limits: Most donors were white British and more were female, and clonal diversity was possibly underestimated. At 160-218 and 743-854, vaccine-associated CD4 TCRs were dominant, and they spanned spike. Among spike-specific TCRs, nearly half reportedly target unmutated variant regions.

This clone was seen once. Antigen: not known. Sequencing used immunoSEQ multiplex PCR; TCRdb keeps in-frame clones, though not all of them. Here the sample spans some 120,000 clones, 80% to 90% being singletons. Germline CDR1 reads MRHNA; CDR2 reads SNTAGT. The CDR3 is 15 residues long. Deletions cut 5 bases from V and 1 base from J, with 13 bases between. The chain recombines TRBV6-4 with TRBJ2-3; no definite D call. The specimen was peripheral blood, collected on day 0 of MenACWY control vaccination. This TCR derives from an adult in good health. CDR3 sequence: CASSSDRPRTDTQYF. The DNA for the CDR3 is TGTGCCAGCAGTTCCGACCGGCCCCGCACAGATACGCAGTATTTT.